Sequencing of this TCR beta chain was carried out in a study of cytomegalovirus exposure and HLA in healthy donors. Study-level findings and limits: TCR beta V segments were, for the most part, productive about 87% or about 30% of the time in an earlier analysis.

A note on this clone: The antigen remains unidentified.

The CDR3 sequence is 14 residues long. Germline CDR1 is WSHSY and CDR2 is SAAADI. Trimming removed 6 bases from V and 3 bases from J; junction bases left unmatched: 7. The PCR had 60 Vbeta and 13 Jbeta primers. Clones were read by immunoSEQ multiplex PCR, and TCRdb kept only the in-frame ones, dropping some. The top ten hold 5.5% to 7.5% of the sample, which has 150,000 to 200,000 clones, 65% to 85% seen once. The chain combines TRBV10-2 with TRBJ2-5; 7 nucleotides agree with TRBD1. The sequenced sample was PBMCs. This TCR came from a woman aged 40 to 50 in good health and CMV-seropositive. The CDR3 is CASRATGVEETQYF. As DNA, the CDR3 is TGCGCCAGCAGAGCAACAGGGGTAGAAGAGACCCAGTACTTC.